This T cell receptor beta chain was observed in a study of shared clonotypes between healthy human individuals. As for the study in general: Each donor's CD8 memory used one plate, CD8 naive two, each CD4 subset three. Findings and caveats of the study: The sole specimen, blood, was sampled, and tissue repertoires likely differ. A few donors had 5% to 6% of their naive CD4 clonotypes in common.

Donation came from healthy HIV-negative adults that had no recent acute infections or vaccinations. Only in-frame clones appear in the TCRdb table, and some are missing; sequencing was by immunoSEQ multiplex PCR. Here the sample spans about 1.1 million clones, 75% to 85% being singletons. Note on this clone: Antigen specificity is unknown.

V trimming: 0 bases; J trimming: 3 bases; junction bases outside the gene matches: 15. Germline lookup yields CDR1 SGHRS and CDR2 YFSETQ. The CDR3 length is 19 residues. This TCR derives from a man aged 18 to 35 in good health. Some clones in this sample may be carry-over from other donors' samples. Sequencing was done on a sample of memory CD4+ T cells from PBMCs. Subset reported: CD45RA-negative fraction. The chain uses TRBV5-1 and TRBJ1-2; 9 bases agree with TRBD1. For the CDR3, the DNA is TGCGCCAGCAGCTTGGATGGGGACAGGGCGTATTCGGAAGACTATGGCTACACCTTC. It encodes CASSLDGDRAYSEDYGYTF.